One sample yielded the 27 T cell receptor beta chains listed below, sequenced in a study of Tregs in tolerant kidney transplant recipients. Repertoires were generated with immunoSEQ multiplex PCR, while TCRdb's copy carries only in-frame clones and drops some. The repertoire holds roughly 69,000 clones, with 95% to 98% as singletons. The starting material was Tregs from blood, obtained before the transplant. Receptors were obtained from a human donor who received a combined kidney and bone marrow transplant.

This chain links TRBV2 with TRBJ2-7; tentatively, D is TRBD1 (6 bases). V lost 9 bases and J 2 bases, leaving 23 bases between the germline ends. The CDR3 consists of 16 residues. The germline CDR1 and CDR2 sequences are SNHLY and FYNNEI. CDR3 nucleotides: TGTGCCAGTTCGATGGATGGGGGCGCTCCCACCTACGAGCAGTACTTC. This sequence encodes CASSMDGGAPTYEQYF.

Only one count was recorded for this clone. The chain joins TRBV27 to TRBJ2-4; no reliable D call. The CDR3 is made up of 13 amino acids. V gave up 6 bases and J gave up 9 bases, with 15 bases separating them. The germline V gene encodes CDR1 MNHEY and CDR2 SMNVEV (reference sequence). The CDR3 DNA follows: TGTGCCAGCAGGCGGCAGCATACATTCATTCAGTACTTC. Translation: CASRRQHTFIQYF.

The V gene is TRBV5-1, the J gene TRBJ2-2; tentative D call: TRBD2 (5 bases). This CDR3 has 14 residues. CDR1 is SGHRS and CDR2 is YFSETQ in the germline V gene. V lost 4 bases to trimming and J lost 3 bases, with 10 bases between them. Here the CDR3 reads CASSVPGDTGELFF. The DNA for the CDR3 is TGCGCCAGCAGCGTTCCCGGGGACACCGGGGAGCTGTTTTTT. The full variable domain, its missing parts supplied by reference TRBV5-1 and TRBJ2-2, is KAGVTQTPRYLIKTRGQQVTLSCSPISGHRSVSWYQQTPGQGLQFLFEYFSETQRNKGNFPGRFSGRQFSNSRSEMNVSTLELGDSALYLCASSVPGDTGELFFGEGSRLTVL.

The chain links TRBV5-6 to TRBJ1-2; D is unclear. Germline values: CDR1 SGHDT, CDR2 YYEEEE. V was cut by 9 bases and J by 8 bases, with 20 bases left in between. The CDR3 loop spans 13 amino acids. CDR3 sequence reads: CATDKQVLGGYTF. Written as DNA, the CDR3 is TGTGCCACCGATAAACAAGTTCTTGGCGGCTACACCTTC.

The genes are TRBV5-6 and TRBJ1-5; D is possibly TRBD1 (5 bases). From germline, CDR1 is SGHDT and CDR2 YYEEEE. Trimming removed 0 bases at V and 1 base at J, with 11 bases between. This CDR3 is built from 16 residues. The CDR3 nucleotides read TGTGCCAGCAGCTTGGGAAGTGGGGCAAGCAATCAGCCCCAGCATTTT. This encodes CASSLGSGASNQPQHF.

This chain links TRBV5-1 with TRBJ2-1, with TRBD2 as a possible D gene (5 bases). The CDR3 has 14 amino acids. V lost 4 bases and J lost 7, with 15 bases in between. Germline V gene sequence: CDR1 SGHRS, CDR2 YFSETQ. Written as DNA, the CDR3 is TGCGCCAGCAGCCCCATCTGGGGAGCGAATGAGCAGTTCTTC. It encodes CASSPIWGANEQFF.

This chain joins TRBV10-3 and TRBJ1-4; no firm D call. V dropped 3 bases and J dropped 5 bases, with 4 bases sitting between them. The CDR3 has 12 amino acids. The germline gives CDR1 ENHRY, CDR2 SYGVKD. CDR3 amino acids: CAISDRNEKLFF. In nucleotides, the CDR3 is TGTGCCATCAGTGACCGGAATGAAAAACTGTTTTTT.

The chain combines TRBV5-1 with TRBJ2-1; D might be TRBD1 (6 bases). Germline-derived CDR1 and CDR2 are SGHRS and YFSETQ. This CDR3 spans 15 amino acids. With 4 bases removed from V and 1 base from J, the gap between germline ends came to 12 bases. CDR3 region: CASSPGTGSYNEQFF. The CDR3 DNA is TGCGCCAGCAGCCCCGGAACAGGGTCCTACAATGAGCAGTTCTTC.

The sample holds one count of this clone. V is TRBV5-1 and J is TRBJ2-1; weak D call: TRBD1 (6 bases). Trimming stripped 0 bases from V and 13 bases from J, with 26 bases between. From germline, CDR1 is SGHRS and CDR2 YFSETQ. The CDR3 runs 17 residues. Here the CDR3 reads CASSLARGNPRFNQQFF. In DNA, the CDR3 is TGCGCCAGCAGCTTGGCCAGGGGAAACCCTAGATTTAATCAACAGTTCTTC.

This sequence joins TRBV7-2 and TRBJ1-2; D possibly corresponds to TRBD1 (6 bases). CDR3 length: 13 residues. The germline V gene has CDR1 SGHTA and CDR2 FQGNSA. V dropped 6 bases and J dropped 2 bases, with 10 bases sitting between them. The CDR3 is CASSYDRNYGYTF. CDR3 bases: TGTGCCAGCAGTTATGACAGGAACTATGGCTACACCTTC. Using reference TRBV7-2 and TRBJ1-2 for the parts outside the CDR3, the full variable domain is GAGVSQSPSNKVTEKGKDVELRCDPISGHTALYWYRQSLGQGLEFLIYFQGNSAPDKSGLPSDRFSAERTGGSVSTLTIQRTQQEDSAVYLCASSYDRNYGYTFGSGTRLTVV.

V and J are TRBV19 and TRBJ2-7, with 9 positions matching TRBD1. The V gene end was trimmed by 5 bases and the J gene end by 5 bases; junction bases not matched to a gene: 4. CDR3 length equals 13 residues. CDR1 and CDR2 from the germline V gene are LNHDA and SQIVND (reference sequence). CDR3 sequence reads: CASSGDRADEQYF. CDR3 bases: TGTGCCAGTAGTGGGGACAGGGCGGACGAGCAGTACTTC.

The gene calls are TRBV27 and TRBJ2-4; D is possibly TRBD1 (6 bases). This CDR3 contains 14 residues. Germline CDR1 MNHEY, CDR2 SMNVEV (reference sequence). V was pared by 7 bases and J by 8 bases, with 18 bases between. The CDR3 spells CASTPHGGTDIQYF. Here the CDR3 DNA reads TGTGCCAGCACCCCCCATGGGGGCACGGACATTCAGTACTTC.

The J gene is TRBJ1-1, the V gene TRBV20-1; D is unresolved. CDR1 is DFQATT and CDR2 is SNEGSKA in the germline V gene (reference sequence). The CDR3 loop spans 11 amino acids. CDR3 DNA sequence: TGCACGGGTAGACGGAACACTGAAGCTTTCTTT. Amino acid sequence: CTGRRNTEAFF.

The chain uses TRBV15 and TRBJ1-4; possible D gene TRBD1, 6 bases. Trimming left V 0 bases short and J 8 bases short, with 16 bases between. Germline V lookup: CDR1 LNHNV, CDR2 YYDKDF (reference sequence). The length of the CDR3 is 16 residues. CDR3 in DNA: TGTGCCACCAGCAGAGATTTGGGGGGGGCGGTCGAAAAACTGTTTTTT. Protein product: CATSRDLGGAVEKLFF. The full variable domain, completed using reference TRBV15 and TRBJ1-4, is DAMVIQNPRYQVTQFGKPVTLSCSQTLNHNVMYWYQQKSSQAPKLLFHYYDKDFNNEADTPDNFQSRRPNTSFCFLDIRSPGLGDTAMYLCATSRDLGGAVEKLFFGSGTQLSVL.

This clone appeared once. V and J are TRBV11-1 and TRBJ2-1; perhaps TRBD2 as D (6 bases). Trimming shortened V by 3 bases and J by 3 bases, and 9 bases separated the two germline ends. This CDR3 spans 14 amino acids. CDR1 is SGHAT and CDR2 is FQDESV in the germline V gene (reference sequence). The CDR3 DNA sequence: TGTGCCAGCAGCTTGACTAGGAACTACAATGAGCAGTTCTTC. Protein product: CASSLTRNYNEQFF.

A single count supports this clone. The rearrangement links TRBV18 to TRBJ1-2, with a weak D call TRBD1 (6 bases). Germline V gives CDR1 KGHSH, CDR2 LQKENI. The CDR3 runs to 12 residues. V was trimmed by 3 bases and J by 8 bases, leaving 10 bases between them. The CDR3 DNA sequence: TGTGCCAGCTCACCGGGGGCGCGGGGCTACACCTTC. Its translation: CASSPGARGYTF.

V usage is TRBV6-5 and J usage is TRBJ1-2; 11 bases are shared with TRBD1. This CDR3 region has 14 residues. Looked up from germline, CDR1 is MNHEY and CDR2 is SVGAGI. V lost 6 bases, J lost 4 bases, and 4 bases stayed unmatched. The CDR3, as DNA: TGTGCCAGCAGCTGGACAGGGGGCTTCTATGGCTACACCTTC. Translated, it gives CASSWTGGFYGYTF.

The CDR3 DNA sequence: TGTGCCAGCAGTTACCTCATGACAACAAACACTGAAGCTTTCTTT. It yields the protein CASSYLMTTNTEAFF. This chain uses TRBV6-5 with TRBJ1-1; the D is unclear. V was clipped by 2 bases and J by 2 bases, with 12 bases between them. This CDR3 has 15 residues. CDR1 is MNHEY and CDR2 is SVGAGI in the germline V gene.

The chain carries TRBV6-5 and TRBJ2-2, with a tentative D call TRBD1 (5 bases). Trimming stripped 10 bases from V and 0 bases from J, with 15 bases between. The germline CDR1 and CDR2 sequences are MNHEY and SVGAGI. The CDR3 is 15 amino acids. Here the CDR3 reads CATKPQTANTGELFF. DNA of the CDR3: TGTGCCACTAAGCCCCAGACAGCGAACACCGGGGAGCTGTTTTTT.

V is TRBV5-5 and J is TRBJ2-1; no clear D gene. This CDR3 comprises 13 residues. V was cut by 2 bases and J by 5 bases, with 8 bases left in between. Germline CDR1 is SGHKS and CDR2 is YYEKEE (reference sequence). The CDR3 spells CASSLRSNNEQFF. Here the CDR3 DNA reads TGTGCCAGCAGCTTACGGTCCAACAATGAGCAGTTCTTC. The full variable domain, with the rest looked up from reference TRBV5-5 and TRBJ2-1, is DAGVTQSPTHLIKTRGQQVTLRCSPISGHKSVSWYQQVLGQGPQFIFQYYEKEERGRGNFPDRFSARQFPNYSSELNVNALLLGDSALYLCASSLRSNNEQFFGPGTRLTVL.

V is TRBV7-9 and J is TRBJ2-3; 7 bases are shared with TRBD2. CDR1 and CDR2 from the germline V gene are SEHNR and FQNEAQ (reference sequence). After removal of 2 bases from V and 2 bases from J, the junction contained 7 bases not matched to a gene. The CDR3 totals 16 residues. CDR3 loop: CASSLRGLVDTDTQYF. In DNA, the CDR3 is TGTGCCAGCAGCTTAAGAGGACTAGTGGACACAGATACGCAGTATTTT.

The CDR3 is CASSLESRGSPQYF. For the CDR3, the DNA is TGTGCCAGCAGCTTGGAGTCTAGAGGCTCACCCCAGTACTTC. The J gene is TRBJ2-5, the V gene TRBV5-4, with unresolved D. Deletions cut 0 bases from V and 9 bases from J, with 15 bases between. This CDR3 has 14 amino acids. Germline V CDR1 and CDR2: SGHNT, YYREEE (reference sequence). The variable domain in full, completed from reference TRBV5-4 and TRBJ2-5, reads ETGVTQSPTHLIKTRGQQVTLRCSSQSGHNTVSWYQQALGQGPQFIFQYYREEENGRGNFPPRFSGLQFPNYSSELNVNALELDDSALYLCASSLESRGSPQYFGPGTRLLVL.

Concerning this clone: The CDR3 ends on some other residue instead of the conserved phenylalanine or tryptophan, so this is likely a read error. Because the CDR3's place on the DNA is in doubt, the DNA is left out and the CDR3 is given as listed by TCRdb. The gene calls are TRBV12-2 and TRBJ2-7; the table's TRBD2 call for D was not verified on the DNA. TRBV12-2 is tagged as a pseudogene. Counting both end residues, the CDR3 totals 10 amino acids. The chain's CDR3 is CASRLARHGG.

The chain links TRBV4-2 to TRBJ2-1; 8 bases line up with TRBD2. Per germline, CDR1 LGHNA and CDR2 YNFKEQ. With V trimmed by 0 bases and J by 2 bases, 3 bases remained unmatched. CDR3 length: 16 residues. DNA for the CDR3: TGTGCCAGCAGCCAAGAACCGGGACTAGCCTACAATGAGCAGTTCTTC. Translation: CASSQEPGLAYNEQFF.

The chain has TRBV5-1 and TRBJ1-4; D is possibly TRBD1 (6 bases). This CDR3 spans 14 amino acids. V was pared by 1 base and J by 6 bases, with 10 bases between. Germline lookup yields CDR1 SGHRS and CDR2 YFSETQ. The CDR3 DNA follows: TGCGCCAGCAGCTTGTCAGGGGTTGATGAAAAACTGTTTTTT. Translated: CASSLSGVDEKLFF. The full variable domain, rest sourced from reference TRBV5-1 and TRBJ1-4, is KAGVTQTPRYLIKTRGQQVTLSCSPISGHRSVSWYQQTPGQGLQFLFEYFSETQRNKGNFPGRFSGRQFSNSRSEMNVSTLELGDSALYLCASSLSGVDEKLFFGSGTQLSVL.

The chain has TRBV7-8 and TRBJ2-5; 9 nucleotides align to TRBD2. The CDR3 spans 20 residues. Germline CDR1 and CDR2: SGHVS and FQNEAQ. The junction had 19 bases not matched to a gene; V was cut back by 0 bases and J by 5 bases. CDR3 in DNA: TGTGCCAGCAGCTTAGCTTGGAAGACGAGGACTAGCGTCCTTTTGGAGACCCAGTACTTC. It specifies CASSLAWKTRTSVLLETQYF.

For the CDR3, the DNA is TGTGCCAGTAGAAAAACGGGACACCTTGCAACTAATGAAAAACTGTTTTTT. Translating gives CASRKTGHLATNEKLFF. The chain links TRBV19 to TRBJ1-4; TRBD1 is a possible D gene (6 bases). The V and J ends lost 6 bases and 0 bases respectively, with 17 bases between them. Germline assignment: CDR1 LNHDA and CDR2 SQIVND (reference sequence). The CDR3 runs to 17 residues.